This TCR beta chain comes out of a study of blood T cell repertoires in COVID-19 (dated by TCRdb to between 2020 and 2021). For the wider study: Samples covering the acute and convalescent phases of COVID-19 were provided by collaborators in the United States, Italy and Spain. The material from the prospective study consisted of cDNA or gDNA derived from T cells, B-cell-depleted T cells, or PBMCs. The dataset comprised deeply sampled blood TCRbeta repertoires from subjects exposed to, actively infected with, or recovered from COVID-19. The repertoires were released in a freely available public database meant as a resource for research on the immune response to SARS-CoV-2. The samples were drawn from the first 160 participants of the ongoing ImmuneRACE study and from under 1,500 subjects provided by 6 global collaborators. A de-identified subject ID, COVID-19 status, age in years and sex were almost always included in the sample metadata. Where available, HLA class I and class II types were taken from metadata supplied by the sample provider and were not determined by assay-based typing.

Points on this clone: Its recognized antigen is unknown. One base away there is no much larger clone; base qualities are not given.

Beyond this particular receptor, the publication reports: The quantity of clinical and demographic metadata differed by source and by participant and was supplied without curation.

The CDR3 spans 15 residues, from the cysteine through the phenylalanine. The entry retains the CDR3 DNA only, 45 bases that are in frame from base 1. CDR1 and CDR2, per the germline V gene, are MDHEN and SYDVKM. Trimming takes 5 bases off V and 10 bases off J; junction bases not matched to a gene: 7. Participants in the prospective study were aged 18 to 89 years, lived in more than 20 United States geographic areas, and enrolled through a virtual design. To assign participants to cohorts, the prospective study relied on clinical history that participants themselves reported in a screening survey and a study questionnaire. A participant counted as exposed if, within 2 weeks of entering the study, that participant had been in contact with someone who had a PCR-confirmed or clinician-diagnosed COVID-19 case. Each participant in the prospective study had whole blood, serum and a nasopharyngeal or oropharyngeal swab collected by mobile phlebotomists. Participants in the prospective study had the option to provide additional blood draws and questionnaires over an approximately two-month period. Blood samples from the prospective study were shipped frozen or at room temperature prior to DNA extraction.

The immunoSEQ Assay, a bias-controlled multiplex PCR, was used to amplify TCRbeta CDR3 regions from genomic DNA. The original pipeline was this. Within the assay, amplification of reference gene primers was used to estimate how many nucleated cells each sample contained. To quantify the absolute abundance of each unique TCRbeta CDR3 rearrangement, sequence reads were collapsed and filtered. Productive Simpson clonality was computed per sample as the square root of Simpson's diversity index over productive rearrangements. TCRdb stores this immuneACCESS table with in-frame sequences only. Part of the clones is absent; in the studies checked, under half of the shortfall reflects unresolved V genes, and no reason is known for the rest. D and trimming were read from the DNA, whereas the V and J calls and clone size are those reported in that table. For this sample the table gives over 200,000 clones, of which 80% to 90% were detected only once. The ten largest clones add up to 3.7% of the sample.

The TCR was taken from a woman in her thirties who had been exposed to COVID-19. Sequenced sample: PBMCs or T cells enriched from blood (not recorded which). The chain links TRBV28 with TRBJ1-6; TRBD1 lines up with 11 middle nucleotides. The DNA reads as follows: TGTGCCAGCAGTAGCCGGGACAGGGGGTCCTCACCCCTCCACTTT. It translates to CASSSRDRGSSPLHF.